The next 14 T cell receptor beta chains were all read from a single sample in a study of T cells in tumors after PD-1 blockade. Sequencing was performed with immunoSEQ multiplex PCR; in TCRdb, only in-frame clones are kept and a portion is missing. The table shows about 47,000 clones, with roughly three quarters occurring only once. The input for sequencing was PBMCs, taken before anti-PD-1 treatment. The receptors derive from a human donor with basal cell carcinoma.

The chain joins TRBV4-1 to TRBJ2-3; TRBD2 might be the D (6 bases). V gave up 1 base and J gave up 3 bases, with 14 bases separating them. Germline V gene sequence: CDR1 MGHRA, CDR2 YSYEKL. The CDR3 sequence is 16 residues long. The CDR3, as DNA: TGCGCCAGCAGCCAAGTCTCCGGCGGGATGACAGATACGCAGTATTTT. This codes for CASSQVSGGMTDTQYF.

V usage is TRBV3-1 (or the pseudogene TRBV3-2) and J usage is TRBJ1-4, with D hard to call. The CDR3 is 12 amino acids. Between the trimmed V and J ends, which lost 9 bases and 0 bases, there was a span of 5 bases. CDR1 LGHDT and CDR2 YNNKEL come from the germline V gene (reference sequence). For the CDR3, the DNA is TGTGCCAGATTCGCAACTAATGAAAAACTGTTTTTT. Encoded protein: CARFATNEKLFF.

The CDR3 coding sequence is TGTGCCAGCAGTTACTTCGGACTAGCCGGGAGAGGTACAGATACGCAGTATTTT. Translated, it gives CASSYFGLAGRGTDTQYF. The chain uses TRBV6-2 or TRBV6-3 and TRBJ2-3; the match to TRBD2 covers 8 bases. Per germline, CDR1 MNHEY and CDR2 SVGEGT. The CDR3 is 18 amino acids. Trimming took 1 base from V and 3 from J; bases not matched to a gene: 12.

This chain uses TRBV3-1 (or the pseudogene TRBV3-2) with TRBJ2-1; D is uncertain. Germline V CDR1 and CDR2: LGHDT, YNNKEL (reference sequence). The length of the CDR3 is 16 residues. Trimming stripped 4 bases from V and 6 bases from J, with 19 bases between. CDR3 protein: CASSPPSRGLGNEQFF. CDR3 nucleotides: TGTGCCAGCAGCCCCCCGTCTCGAGGTCTAGGCAATGAGCAGTTCTTC.

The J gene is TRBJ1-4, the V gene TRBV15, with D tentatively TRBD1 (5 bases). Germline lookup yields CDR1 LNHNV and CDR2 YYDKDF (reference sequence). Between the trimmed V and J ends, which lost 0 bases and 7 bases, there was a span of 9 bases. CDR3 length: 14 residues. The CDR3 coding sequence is TGTGCCACCAGCAGAGAGGCCAGGGCTGAAAAACTGTTTTTT. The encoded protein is CATSREARAEKLFF.

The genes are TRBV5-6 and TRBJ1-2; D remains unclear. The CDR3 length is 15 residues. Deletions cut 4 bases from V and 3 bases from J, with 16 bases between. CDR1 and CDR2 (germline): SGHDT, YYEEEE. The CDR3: CASSPRRSWDYGYTF. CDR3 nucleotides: TGTGCCAGCAGCCCGCGGCGGAGTTGGGACTATGGCTACACCTTC.

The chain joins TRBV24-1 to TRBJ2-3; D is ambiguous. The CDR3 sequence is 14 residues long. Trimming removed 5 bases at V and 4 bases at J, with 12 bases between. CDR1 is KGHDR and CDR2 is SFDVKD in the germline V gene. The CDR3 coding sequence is TGTGCCACCAGTGGTGTCCTTCAGGCAGATACGCAGTATTTT. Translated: CATSGVLQADTQYF.

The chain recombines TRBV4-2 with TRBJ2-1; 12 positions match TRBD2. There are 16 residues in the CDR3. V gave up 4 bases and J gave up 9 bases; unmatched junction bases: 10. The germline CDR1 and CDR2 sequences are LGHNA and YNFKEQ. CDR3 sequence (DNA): TGTGCCAGCAGCCTTACGACTAGCGGGAGTGCGGGTGAGCAGTTCTTC. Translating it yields CASSLTTSGSAGEQFF.

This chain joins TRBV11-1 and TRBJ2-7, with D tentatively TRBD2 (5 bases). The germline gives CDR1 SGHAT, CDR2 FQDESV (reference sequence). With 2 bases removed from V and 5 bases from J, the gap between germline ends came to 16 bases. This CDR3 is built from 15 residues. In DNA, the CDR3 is TGTGCCAGCAGCTTAATGACGGACCCTAGCCACGAGCAGTACTTC. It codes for CASSLMTDPSHEQYF.

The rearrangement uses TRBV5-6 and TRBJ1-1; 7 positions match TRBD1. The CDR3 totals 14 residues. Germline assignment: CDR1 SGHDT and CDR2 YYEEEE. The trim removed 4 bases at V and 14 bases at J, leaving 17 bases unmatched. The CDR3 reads CASSQLSPGTVTFF. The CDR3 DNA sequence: TGTGCCAGCAGCCAACTATCACCCGGGACAGTGACGTTCTTT.

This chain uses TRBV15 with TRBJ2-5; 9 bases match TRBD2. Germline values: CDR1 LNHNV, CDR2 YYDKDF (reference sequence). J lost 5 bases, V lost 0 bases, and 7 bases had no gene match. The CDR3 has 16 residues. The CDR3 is CATSRDLAGTRETQYF. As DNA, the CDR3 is TGTGCCACCAGCAGAGATCTAGCGGGAACCAGGGAGACCCAGTACTTC.

CDR3 in amino acids: CASRRAAGNTIYF. For the CDR3, the DNA is TGTGCCAGCAGACGTGCTGCTGGAAACACCATATATTTT. The rearrangement links TRBV27 to TRBJ1-3; D gene uncertain. This CDR3 contains 13 residues. CDR1 is MNHEY and CDR2 is SMNVEV in the germline V gene (reference sequence). Trimming removed 6 bases at V and 2 bases at J, with 8 bases between.

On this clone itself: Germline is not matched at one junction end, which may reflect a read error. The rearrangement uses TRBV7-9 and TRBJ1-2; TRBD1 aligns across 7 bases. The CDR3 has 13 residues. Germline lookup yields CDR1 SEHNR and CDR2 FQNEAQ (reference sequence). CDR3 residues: CASSLVGTAAYAF. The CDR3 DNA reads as TGTGCCAGCAGCTTAGTTGGGACAGCCGCCTACGCCTTC. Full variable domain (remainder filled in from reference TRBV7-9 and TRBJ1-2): DTGVSQNPRHKITKRGQNVTFRCDPISEHNRLYWYRQTLGQGPEFLTYFQNEAQLEKSRLLSDRFSAERPKGSFSTLEIQRTEQGDSAMYLCASSLVGTAAYAFGSGTRLTVV.

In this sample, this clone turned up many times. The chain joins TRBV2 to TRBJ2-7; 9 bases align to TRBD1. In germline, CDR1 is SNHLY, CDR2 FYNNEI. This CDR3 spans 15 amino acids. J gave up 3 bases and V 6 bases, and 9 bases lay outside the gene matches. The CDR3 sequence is CASRPGQGRDYEQYF. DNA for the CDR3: TGTGCCAGCAGGCCTGGACAGGGGAGGGACTACGAGCAGTACTTC.